The clone carrying this TCR beta chain has more than one count but fewer than ten. Deletions cut 0 bases from V and 3 bases from J, with 12 bases between. The CDR3 has 15 residues. Germline lookup yields CDR1 SGHDT and CDR2 YYEEEE. This specimen belongs to a study of radiotherapy plus CTLA-4 blockade in lung cancer. Clones were read by immunoSEQ multiplex PCR, and TCRdb kept only the in-frame ones, dropping some. The data hold tens of thousands of clones, with approximately 70% observed a single time. J is TRBJ1-1 and V is TRBV5-6, with a weak D call TRBD1 (6 bases). The sequencing used peripheral blood, collected from a patient treated with radiotherapy plus ipilimumab. This sequence originates from a human donor with non-small cell lung cancer who had stable disease on radiotherapy plus ipilimumab. CDR3: CASSLVGGMDTEAFF. CDR3 sequence (DNA): TGTGCCAGCAGCTTGGTTGGGGGCATGGACACTGAAGCTTTCTTT.